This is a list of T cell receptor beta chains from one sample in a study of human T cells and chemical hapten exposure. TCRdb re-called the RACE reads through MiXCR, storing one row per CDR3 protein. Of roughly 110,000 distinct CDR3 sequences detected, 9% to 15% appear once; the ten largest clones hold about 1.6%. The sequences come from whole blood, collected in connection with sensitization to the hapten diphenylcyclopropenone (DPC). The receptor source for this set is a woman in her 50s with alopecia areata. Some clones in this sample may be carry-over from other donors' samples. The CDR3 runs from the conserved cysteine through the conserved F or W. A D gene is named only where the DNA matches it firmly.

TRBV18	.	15	CASSSPTGSPDTQYF
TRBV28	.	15	CASRQEPGSYNEQFF
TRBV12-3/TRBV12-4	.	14	CASSFLGGNTEAFF
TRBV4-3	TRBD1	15	CASSQRDRGPGELFF
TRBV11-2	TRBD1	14	CASTGGDSIEKLFF
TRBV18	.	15	CASSPGPPGDYGYTF
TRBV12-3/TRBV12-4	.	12	CASSFQQETQYF
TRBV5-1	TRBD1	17	CASSLEPPGQAGETQYF
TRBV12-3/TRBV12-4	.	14	CASSLVNRYTEAFF
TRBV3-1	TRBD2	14	CATSGLAQQETQYF
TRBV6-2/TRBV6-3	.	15	CASSYSRTGGNTIYF
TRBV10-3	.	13	CAISRKDNEKLFF
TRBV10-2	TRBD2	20	CASSGTFLAGGPISTDTQYF
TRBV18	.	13	CASSQWDTGEPFF
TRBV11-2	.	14	CASSPRPSTDTQYF
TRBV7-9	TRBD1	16	CASSDRGETNNQPQHF
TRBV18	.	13	CASSPPSVYEQYF
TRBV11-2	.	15	CASSLVAGHSTEAFF
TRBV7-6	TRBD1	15	CASSPTGGENTEAFF
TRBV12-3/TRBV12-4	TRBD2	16	CASSGTGTSGHNEQFF
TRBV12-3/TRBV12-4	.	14	CASSRVESKNIQYF
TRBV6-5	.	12	CASRRRTEGAFF
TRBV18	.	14	CASSPPVGQETQYF
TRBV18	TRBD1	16	CASSRVMDRFNEKLFF
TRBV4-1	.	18	CASSQERQGSAAKNIQYF
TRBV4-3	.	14	CASSQDGGYNEQFF
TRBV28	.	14	CASSFPPHTDTQYF
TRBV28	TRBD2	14	CASRTGTSSNEQFF
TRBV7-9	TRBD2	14	CASRILAAYNEQFF
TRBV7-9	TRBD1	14	CASSSTGVNTEAFF
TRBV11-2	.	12	CASSFSGRQAFF
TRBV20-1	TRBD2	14	CSALRTSGGAEQFF
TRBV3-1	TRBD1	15	CASSNTGEPPGELFF
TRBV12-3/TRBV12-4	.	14	CASRPLSSYNEQFF
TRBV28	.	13	CASIRTAPGELFF
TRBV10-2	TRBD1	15	CASSETTGGREKLFF
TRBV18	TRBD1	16	CASSPQGDRGGSPLHF
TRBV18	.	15	CASSPVAGSSYEQYF
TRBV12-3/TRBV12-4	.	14	CASNSAPNTGELFF
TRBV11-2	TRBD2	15	CASSKTSGRPNEQFF
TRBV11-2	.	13	CASSLDRPYEQYF
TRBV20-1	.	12	CSARGGNQPQHF
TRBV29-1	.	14	CSVERRVSTDTQYF
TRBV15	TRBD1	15	CATSNRTGAHTEAFF
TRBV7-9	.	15	CASSSDIRSGNTIYF
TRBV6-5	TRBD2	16	CASRPRLAGRADTQYF
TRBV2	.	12	CASRGGAQPQHF
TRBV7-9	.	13	CASSFDRYTEAFF
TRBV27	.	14	CASSFSRVTDTQYF
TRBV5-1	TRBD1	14	CASSWGQGASEAFF
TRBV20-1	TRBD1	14	CSASNRGNSYEQYF
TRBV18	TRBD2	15	CASSPSSGSPDTQYF
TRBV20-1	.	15	CSARLPLADSYEQYF
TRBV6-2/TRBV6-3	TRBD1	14	CASTNNRGNQPQHF